The clone carrying this TCR beta chain was detected once. The antigen is unknown. The study's library attached unique molecular identifiers to single cDNA molecules. TCRdb passed the RACE reads through MiXCR, listing each CDR3 protein once. The sample contains 130,000 or so distinct CDR3 sequences, roughly 9.5% of which appear only once. This entry is derived from a study of human T cells and chemical hapten exposure. Whole-study context: Per-sample variation in TCR yield stemmed mainly from small pooled library volume differences. General observations from the study: DPC sensitization produced no change in TCRs with frequency above 1 in 1000.

Specified time point: healthy volunteer bleed at 2 weeks. The total RNA was obtained from whole blood that was not fractionated. CDR3 size: 13 residues. Per the germline V gene, CDR1 is MNHNY and CDR2 is SVGAGI (reference sequence). V was clipped by 6 bases and J by 0 bases, with 8 bases between them. The gene calls are TRBV6-6 and TRBJ1-1; D unclear. The sequencing sample was made of whole blood. The TCR originated in a male donor in good health. Some clones in this sample may be carry-over from other donors' samples. This chain's CDR3 is CASRVFMNTEAFF. For the CDR3, the DNA is TGTGCCAGCAGGGTTTTCATGAACACTGAAGCTTTCTTT.